The 29 T cell receptor beta chains listed next were all sequenced from one sample in a study of CD4 T cells in relation to SARS-CoV-2 and coronaviruses. TCRdb's table, derived via immunoSEQ multiplex PCR, lists solely in-frame clones and lacks some. The profile shows under 20,000 clones, about 73% of them singletons. Unexposed donor CD4+ T cells date from about 2011-2019, before the COVID-19 pandemic. Isolation of CD4+ T cells took place after less than 11 days in culture. These TCRs' antigens remain unknown. Sequenced sample: CD4+ T cells from PBMCs, cultured in vitro. These receptors all come from a human donor in good health.

The rearrangement uses TRBV7-2 and TRBJ2-2, with a possible D match to TRBD2 (5 bases). CDR3 length: 13 residues. V was trimmed by 5 bases and J by 4 bases, leaving 8 bases between them. Germline V gives CDR1 SGHTA, CDR2 FQGNSA. CDR3 sequence: CASSQAGTGELFF. The CDR3, as DNA: TGTGCCAGCAGCCAGGCGGGCACCGGGGAGCTGTTTTTT.

This rearrangement joins TRBV18 to TRBJ2-2; D assignment may be TRBD1 or TRBD2 (5 bases each). Germline V gene data show CDR1 as KGHSH and CDR2 as LQKENI. The CDR3 extends over 16 amino acids. V lost 3 bases, J lost 6 bases, and 17 bases lay in between. The CDR3 loop reads CASSPVRGQWSGELFF. In DNA, the CDR3 is TGTGCCAGCTCACCGGTCCGGGGCCAATGGTCCGGGGAGCTGTTTTTT.

The sample holds a few counts of this clone. This sequence joins TRBV28 and TRBJ1-1, with no clear D. The CDR3 has 13 residues. Germline CDR1 and CDR2: MDHEN and SYDVKM. With 1 base removed from V and 6 bases from J, the gap between germline ends came to 9 bases. DNA of the CDR3: TGTGCCAGCAGTTTATTGAGTGACCCTGAAGCTTTCTTT. It translates to CASSLLSDPEAFF.

This clone has just a few counts. V gene TRBV5-1 combines with J gene TRBJ2-7; the D is unclear. The CDR3 consists of 14 residues. CDR1 is SGHRS and CDR2 is YFSETQ in the germline V gene. Deletions cut 0 bases from V and 2 bases from J, with 9 bases between. The CDR3 reads CASSLDYFAYEQYF. Here the CDR3 DNA reads TGCGCCAGCAGCTTGGATTACTTCGCCTACGAGCAGTACTTC.

J is TRBJ2-2 and V is TRBV2, with 9 bases fitting TRBD2. In germline, CDR1 is SNHLY, CDR2 FYNNEI. V dropped 5 bases and J dropped 3; count of bases not matched to a gene: 10. The CDR3 contains 17 residues. The CDR3 nucleotides read TGTGCCAGCAGTAACTCCATAGCGGGAGAGGACACCGGGGAGCTGTTTTTT. This codes for CASSNSIAGEDTGELFF.

The rearrangement uses TRBV19 and TRBJ2-7; no firm D call. CDR1 LNHDA and CDR2 SQIVND come from the germline V gene (reference sequence). V was clipped by 5 bases and J by 3 bases, with 20 bases between them. The CDR3 covers 16 residues. The CDR3 DNA is TGTGCCAGTAGTTCTTCGACTCCCCCGGAGCGCTACGAGCAGTACTTC. Translated: CASSSSTPPERYEQYF.

The chain carries TRBV5-1 and TRBJ2-1, with TRBD2 identical over 8 bases. J gave up 12 bases and V 1 base, and 18 bases lay outside the gene matches. CDR3 size: 17 residues. CDR1 and CDR2 (germline): SGHRS, YFSETQ. CDR3 coding DNA: TGCGCCAGCAGCTTGTCGGCAATTAGTCGGGAGGGCATGAGGCAGTTCTTC. Protein product: CASSLSAISREGMRQFF. The entire variable domain, with the rest obtained from reference TRBV5-1 and TRBJ2-1, is as follows: KAGVTQTPRYLIKTRGQQVTLSCSPISGHRSVSWYQQTPGQGLQFLFEYFSETQRNKGNFPGRFSGRQFSNSRSEMNVSTLELGDSALYLCASSLSAISREGMRQFFGPGTRLTVL.

This clone was picked up one time. This chain uses TRBV5-1 with TRBJ2-2; weak D call: TRBD1 (6 bases). V lost 4 bases and J 4 bases, leaving 8 bases between the germline ends. Per the germline V gene, CDR1 is SGHRS and CDR2 is YFSETQ. The CDR3 is made up of 13 amino acids. The CDR3 spells CASSVDSTGELFF. CDR3 coding DNA: TGCGCCAGCAGCGTGGACAGCACCGGGGAGCTGTTTTTT.

The rearrangement joins TRBV30 to TRBJ2-6; unclear D gene. Germline V gene data show CDR1 as GTSNPN and CDR2 as SVGIG (reference sequence). The CDR3 is 13 residues long. Trimming stripped 5 bases from V and 0 bases from J, with 5 bases between. The CDR3 sequence is CAWGYSGANVLTF. The CDR3 region has the DNA TGTGCCTGGGGATACTCTGGGGCCAACGTCCTGACTTTC.

This chain connects TRBV12-2 to TRBJ2-1; TRBD2 is the table's D call, not checked against the DNA. TRBV12-2 is a pseudogene locus. CDR3 size: 18 residues. CDR3 in amino acids: CASRLGPRAGGPGNEQFF. The CDR3 DNA is TGTGCAAGTCGCTTAGGACCTAGAGCGGGAGGGCCAGGGAATGAGCAGTTCTTC.

The chain joins TRBV28 to TRBJ2-1; possibly TRBD1 or TRBD2 for D (5 bases each). Trimming pared 5 bases from V and 3 bases from J, leaving 11 bases between. The CDR3 runs 14 residues. The V gene's germline CDR1 is MDHEN and CDR2 SYDVKM. The CDR3 DNA reads as TGTGCCAGCAGTCAGGGACCACTCTACAATGAGCAGTTCTTC. Translation gives CASSQGPLYNEQFF.

The chain joins TRBV6-5 to TRBJ2-2; D unresolved. CDR3 length: 14 residues. Germline CDR1 MNHEY, CDR2 SVGAGI. V shed 6 bases and J shed 4 bases, with 12 bases lying between them. CDR3: CASSPNTGTGELFF. DNA of the CDR3: TGTGCCAGCAGCCCCAACACTGGCACCGGGGAGCTGTTTTTT.

The CDR3 region has the DNA TGTGCCAGTAGTATGGACAGTATTGTTTTGGCTTACGGGGCCAACGTCCTGACTTTC. Protein product: CASSMDSIVLAYGANVLTF. The rearrangement links TRBV19 to TRBJ2-6; D might be TRBD1 (6 bases). The CDR3 is 19 amino acids. CDR1 is LNHDA, CDR2 SQIVND, per germline (reference sequence). Trimming left V 3 bases short and J 4 bases short, with 22 bases between.

This rearrangement joins TRBV10-3 to TRBJ1-2, with TRBD1 identical over 10 bases. Germline CDR1 and CDR2: ENHRY and SYGVKD. CDR3 length equals 14 residues. The trim removed 2 bases at V and 8 bases at J, leaving 5 bases unmatched. CDR3 sequence: CAISEVGQGNGYTF. CDR3 in DNA: TGTGCCATCAGTGAGGTGGGACAGGGGAACGGCTACACCTTC.

The chain employs TRBV5-1 and TRBJ2-7; TRBD2 is a possible D gene (6 bases). With 4 bases removed from V and 2 bases from J, the gap between germline ends came to 16 bases. Per the germline V gene, CDR1 is SGHRS and CDR2 is YFSETQ. This CDR3 has 15 residues. CDR3 sequence reads: CASSPEVAATYEQYF. In DNA, the CDR3 is TGCGCCAGCAGCCCGGAGGTAGCGGCGACCTACGAGCAGTACTTC.

The V gene is TRBV5-1, the J gene TRBJ2-7; TRBD2 aligns across 10 bases. The germline gives CDR1 SGHRS, CDR2 YFSETQ. The length of the CDR3 is 15 residues. Germline trimming cut 4 bases from V and 2 bases from J; bases unmatched to any gene: 6. The CDR3 DNA follows: TGCGCCAGCAGCCCGAGGACTAGCGGACCCTACGAGCAGTACTTC. Translating it yields CASSPRTSGPYEQYF.

The chain joins TRBV28 to TRBJ1-3; maybe TRBD1 (5 bases). CDR3 size: 16 residues. V lost 4 bases and J 4 bases, leaving 17 bases between the germline ends. Per the germline V gene, CDR1 is MDHEN and CDR2 is SYDVKM. The CDR3 is CASSSNQGLGGNTIYF. The DNA of the CDR3 is TGTGCCAGCAGTTCCAACCAGGGACTTGGGGGAAACACCATATATTTT.

This clone was counted between two and nine times. This chain links TRBV6-1 with TRBJ1-3; D is undetermined. V was clipped by 1 base and J by 4 bases, with 2 bases between them. This CDR3 spans 12 amino acids. In germline, CDR1 is MNHNS, CDR2 SASEGT. The CDR3 is CASSEVGNTIYF. CDR3 coding DNA: TGTGCCAGCAGTGAAGTCGGAAACACCATATATTTT.

This sequence joins TRBV30 and TRBJ1-4; D is perhaps TRBD1 (5 bases). V was pared by 2 bases and J by 6 bases, with 10 bases between. This CDR3 is built from 13 residues. Germline V gene data show CDR1 as GTSNPN and CDR2 as SVGIG (reference sequence). The CDR3 sequence is CAWSKGSDEKLFF. CDR3 coding DNA: TGTGCCTGGAGTAAGGGGTCGGATGAAAAACTGTTTTTT.

The chain carries TRBV6-5 and TRBJ1-1; D unclear. The CDR3 loop spans 14 amino acids. V gave up 0 bases and J gave up 5 bases, with 10 bases separating them. CDR1 MNHEY and CDR2 SVGAGI come from the germline V gene. CDR3: CASSYSFPPTEAFF. DNA of the CDR3: TGTGCCAGCAGTTACTCGTTCCCACCTACTGAAGCTTTCTTT.

The chain links TRBV24-1 to TRBJ2-1, with D unclear. Trimming pared 3 bases from V and 2 bases from J, leaving 13 bases between. Germline assignment: CDR1 KGHDR and CDR2 SFDVKD. The length of the CDR3 is 16 residues. In DNA form, the CDR3 reads TGTGCCACCAGTGATCCGAGTGGGGTCACCTACAATGAGCAGTTCTTC. This sequence encodes CATSDPSGVTYNEQFF.

This clone showed up just a few times. V gene TRBV28 combines with J gene TRBJ2-1; the match to TRBD2 covers 13 bases. V dropped 5 bases and J dropped 10; count of bases not matched to a gene: 8. CDR1 and CDR2 (germline): MDHEN, SYDVKM. There are 15 residues in the CDR3. DNA of the CDR3: TGTGCCAGCAGTCCTACTAGCGGGAGGGCAGGAGAGCAGTTCTTC. Translating gives CASSPTSGRAGEQFF. The whole variable domain, filled in from reference TRBV28 and TRBJ2-1, reads DVKVTQSSRYLVKRTGEKVFLECVQDMDHENMFWYRQDPGLGLRLIYFSYDVKMKEKGDIPEGYSVSREKKERFSLILESASTNQTSMYLCASSPTSGRAGEQFFGPGTRLTVL.

For the CDR3, the DNA is TGTGCCAGCTCACCACCGTCTCAGGACAGTCATTACAATGAGCAGTTCTTC. Protein: CASSPPSQDSHYNEQFF. The rearrangement joins TRBV18 to TRBJ2-1; D may be TRBD1 (6 bases). V shed 0 bases and J shed 4 bases, with 16 bases lying between them. Germline V lookup: CDR1 KGHSH, CDR2 LQKENI. CDR3 length: 17 amino acids.

The chain recombines TRBV10-3 with TRBJ2-3, with D maybe TRBD1 (7 bases). The CDR3 runs 14 residues. Germline CDR1 and CDR2: ENHRY and SYGVKD. The ends were cut back, 7 bases at V and 6 bases at J, with 17 bases in the middle. CDR3 sequence reads: CAIMGGQTTDTQYF. CDR3 sequence (DNA): TGTGCCATCATGGGGGGACAGACCACGGATACGCAGTATTTT.

Here the CDR3 reads CAWSVGNYQPQHF. The DNA of the CDR3 is TGTGCCTGGAGTGTGGGTAACTATCAGCCCCAGCATTTT. V and J are TRBV30 and TRBJ1-5; D unclear. Germline CDR1 GTSNPN, CDR2 SVGIG (reference sequence). The CDR3 is made up of 13 amino acids. The germline V and J ends were trimmed by 0 bases and 5 bases, with 8 bases remaining between them. Supplemented by reference TRBV30 and TRBJ1-5, the full variable domain reads SQTIHQWPATLVQPVGSPLSLECTVEGTSNPNLYWYRQAAGRGLQLLFYSVGIGQISSEVPQNLSASRPQDRQFILSSKKLLLSDSGFYLCAWSVGNYQPQHFGDGTRLSIL.

The chain uses TRBV4-2 and TRBJ2-2, with D possibly being TRBD2 (5 bases). Germline lookup yields CDR1 LGHNA and CDR2 YNFKEQ. The CDR3 consists of 14 residues. Trimming took 1 base from V and 6 from J, leaving 9 bases between them. The CDR3 sequence: CASSQGLRAGELFF. The CDR3 DNA is TGTGCCAGCAGCCAAGGACTAAGGGCCGGGGAGCTGTTTTTT.

This chain joins TRBV5-1 and TRBJ2-7; no clear D. The CDR3 sequence is 14 residues long. Germline V gene sequence: CDR1 SGHRS, CDR2 YFSETQ. Trimming took off 2 bases at V and 0 bases at J, with 9 bases between the two ends. The CDR3 DNA sequence: TGCGCCAGCAGCTTTACGCACGGCTCCTACGAGCAGTACTTC. This encodes CASSFTHGSYEQYF.

CDR3: CASSQDAANTEAFF. CDR3 DNA: TGTGCCAGCAGCCAAGATGCGGCGAACACTGAAGCTTTCTTT. The chain has TRBV3-1 (or the pseudogene TRBV3-2) and TRBJ1-1; D uncertain. V lost 0 bases to trimming and J lost 1 base, with 6 bases between them. Germline lookup yields CDR1 LGHDT and CDR2 YNNKEL (reference sequence). CDR3 size: 14 residues.

The chain carries TRBV7-2 and TRBJ1-1, with D hard to call. CDR1 is SGHTA and CDR2 is FQGNSA in the germline V gene. V was pared by 2 bases and J by 8 bases, with 9 bases between. CDR3 length equals 12 residues. The CDR3 DNA reads TGTGCCAGCAGCTTAAGCCGAGGGGAAGCTTTCTTT. Its protein product is CASSLSRGEAFF.